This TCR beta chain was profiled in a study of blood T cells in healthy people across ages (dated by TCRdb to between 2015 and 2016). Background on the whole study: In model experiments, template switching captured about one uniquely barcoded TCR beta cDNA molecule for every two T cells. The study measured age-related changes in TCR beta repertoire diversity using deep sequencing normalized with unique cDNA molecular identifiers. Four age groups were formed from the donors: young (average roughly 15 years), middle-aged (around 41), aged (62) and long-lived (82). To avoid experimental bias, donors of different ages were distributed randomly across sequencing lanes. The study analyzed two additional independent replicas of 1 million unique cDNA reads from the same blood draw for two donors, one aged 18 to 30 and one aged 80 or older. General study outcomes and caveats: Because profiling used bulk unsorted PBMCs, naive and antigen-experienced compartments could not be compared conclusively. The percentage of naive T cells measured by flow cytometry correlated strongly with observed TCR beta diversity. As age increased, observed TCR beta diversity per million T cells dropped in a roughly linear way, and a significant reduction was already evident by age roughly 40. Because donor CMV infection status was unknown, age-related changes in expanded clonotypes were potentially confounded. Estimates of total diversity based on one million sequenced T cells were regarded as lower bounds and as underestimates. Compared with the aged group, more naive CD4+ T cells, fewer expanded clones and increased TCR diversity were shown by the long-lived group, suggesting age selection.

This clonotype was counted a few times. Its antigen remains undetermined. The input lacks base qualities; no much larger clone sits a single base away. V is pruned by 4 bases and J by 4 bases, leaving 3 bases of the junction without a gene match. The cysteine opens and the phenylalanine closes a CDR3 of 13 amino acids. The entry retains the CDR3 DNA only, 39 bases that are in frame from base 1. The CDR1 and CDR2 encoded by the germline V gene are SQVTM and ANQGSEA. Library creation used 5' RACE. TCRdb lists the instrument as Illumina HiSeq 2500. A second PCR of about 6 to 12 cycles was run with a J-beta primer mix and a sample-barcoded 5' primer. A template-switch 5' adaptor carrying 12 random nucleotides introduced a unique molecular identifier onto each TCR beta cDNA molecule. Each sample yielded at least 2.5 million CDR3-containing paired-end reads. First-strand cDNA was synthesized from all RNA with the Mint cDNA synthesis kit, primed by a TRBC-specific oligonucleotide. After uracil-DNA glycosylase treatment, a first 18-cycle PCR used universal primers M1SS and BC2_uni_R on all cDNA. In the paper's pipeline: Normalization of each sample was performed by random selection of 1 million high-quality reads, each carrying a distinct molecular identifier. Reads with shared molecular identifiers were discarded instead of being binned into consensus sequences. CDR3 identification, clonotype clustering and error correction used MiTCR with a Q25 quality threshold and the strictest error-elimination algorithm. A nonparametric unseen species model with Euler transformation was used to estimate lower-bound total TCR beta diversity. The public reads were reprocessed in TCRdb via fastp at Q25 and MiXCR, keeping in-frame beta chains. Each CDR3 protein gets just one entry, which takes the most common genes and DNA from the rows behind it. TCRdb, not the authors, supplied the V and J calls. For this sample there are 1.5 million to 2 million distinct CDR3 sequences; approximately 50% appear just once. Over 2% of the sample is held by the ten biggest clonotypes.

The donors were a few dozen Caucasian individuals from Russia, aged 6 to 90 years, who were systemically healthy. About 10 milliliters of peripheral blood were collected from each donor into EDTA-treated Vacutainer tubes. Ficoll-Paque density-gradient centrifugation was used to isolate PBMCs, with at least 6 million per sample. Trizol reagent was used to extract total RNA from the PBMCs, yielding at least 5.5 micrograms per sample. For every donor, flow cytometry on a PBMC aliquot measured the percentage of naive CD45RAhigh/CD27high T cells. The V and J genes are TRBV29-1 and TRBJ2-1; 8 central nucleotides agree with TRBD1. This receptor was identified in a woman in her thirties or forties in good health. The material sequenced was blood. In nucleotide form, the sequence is TGCAGCGTTGCACAGGGGGAGTACAATGAGCAGTTCTTC. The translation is CSVAQGEYNEQFF.